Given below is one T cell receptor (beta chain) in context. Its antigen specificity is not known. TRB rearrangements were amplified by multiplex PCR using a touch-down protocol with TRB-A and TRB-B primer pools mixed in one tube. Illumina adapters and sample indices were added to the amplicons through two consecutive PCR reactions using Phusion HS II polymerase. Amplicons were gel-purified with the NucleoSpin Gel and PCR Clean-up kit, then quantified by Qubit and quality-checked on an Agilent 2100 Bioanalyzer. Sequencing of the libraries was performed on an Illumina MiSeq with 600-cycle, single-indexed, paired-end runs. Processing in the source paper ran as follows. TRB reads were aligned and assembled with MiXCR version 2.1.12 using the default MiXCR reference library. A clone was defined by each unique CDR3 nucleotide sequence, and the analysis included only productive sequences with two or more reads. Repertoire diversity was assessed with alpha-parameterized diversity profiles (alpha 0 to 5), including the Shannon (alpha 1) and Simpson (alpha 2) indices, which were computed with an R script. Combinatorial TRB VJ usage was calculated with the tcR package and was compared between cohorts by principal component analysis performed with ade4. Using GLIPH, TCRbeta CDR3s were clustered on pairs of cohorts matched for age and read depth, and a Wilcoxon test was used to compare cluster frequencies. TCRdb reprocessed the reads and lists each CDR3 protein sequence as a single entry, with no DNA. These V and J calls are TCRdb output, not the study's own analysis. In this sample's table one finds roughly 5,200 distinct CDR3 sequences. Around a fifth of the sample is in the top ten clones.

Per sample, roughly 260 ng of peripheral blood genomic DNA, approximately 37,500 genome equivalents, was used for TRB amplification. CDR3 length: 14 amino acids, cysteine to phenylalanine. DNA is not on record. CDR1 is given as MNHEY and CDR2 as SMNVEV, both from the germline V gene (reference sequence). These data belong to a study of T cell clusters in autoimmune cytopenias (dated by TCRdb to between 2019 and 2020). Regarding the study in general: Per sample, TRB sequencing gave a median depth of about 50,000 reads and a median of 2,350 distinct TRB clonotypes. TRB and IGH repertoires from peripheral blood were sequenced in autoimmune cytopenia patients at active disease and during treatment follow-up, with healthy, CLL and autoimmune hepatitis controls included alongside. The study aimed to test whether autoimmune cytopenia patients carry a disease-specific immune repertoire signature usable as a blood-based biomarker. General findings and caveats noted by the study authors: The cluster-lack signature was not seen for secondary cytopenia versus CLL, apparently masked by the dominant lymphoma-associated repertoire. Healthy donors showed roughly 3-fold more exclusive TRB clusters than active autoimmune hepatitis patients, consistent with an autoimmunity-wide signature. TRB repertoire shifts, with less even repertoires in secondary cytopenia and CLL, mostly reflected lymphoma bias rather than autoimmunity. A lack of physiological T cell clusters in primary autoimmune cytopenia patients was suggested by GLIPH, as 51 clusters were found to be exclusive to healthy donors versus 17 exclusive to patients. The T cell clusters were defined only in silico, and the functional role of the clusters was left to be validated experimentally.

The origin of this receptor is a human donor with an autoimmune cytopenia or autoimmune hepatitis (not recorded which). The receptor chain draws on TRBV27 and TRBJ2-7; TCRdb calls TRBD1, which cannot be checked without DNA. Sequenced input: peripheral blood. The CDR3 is CASGLQGGSYEQYF.